Sequencing of this T cell receptor (beta chain) was carried out in a study of T cell repertoires in ileal Crohn's disease. Study details: Operated complications were stricturing disease (61%) and penetrating disease (approximately 39%). At postoperative colonoscopy, neoterminal ileum biopsies were taken as M6.

Generated by immunoSEQ multiplex PCR, the TCRdb table keeps only in-frame clones and is missing some. The data contain approximately 15,000 clones, about three quarters of them singletons. CDR3 length: 11 residues. V gave up 4 bases and J gave up 16 bases; unmatched junction bases: 9. Germline values: CDR1 SQVTM, CDR2 ANQGSEA. Study results and limitations: Clonality above 26.8% at surgery always came with endoscopic recurrence. Sorted CD8 T cells held more high-frequency clones than CD4.

In the case of this clone: Its antigen is unidentified.

Stated time point: neoterminal ileum biopsy at postoperative endoscopy, about 6 months after surgery. Sequencing input: ileal tissue. The sequence was obtained from an adult with Crohn's disease. The genes are TRBV29-1 and TRBJ2-4; TRBD1 aligns across 8 bases. CDR3 amino acids: CSVGLRDRLYF. The DNA for the CDR3 is TGCAGCGTTGGTTTGCGGGACAGGCTCTACTTC.